This TCR beta chain was sequenced in a study of blood T cells in healthy people across ages. Overall study findings and caveats: Naive CD4+ cell counts and diversity both ran higher in long-lived than in aged donors. For the donors, CMV status was unknown and possibly confounded expanded clonotype changes.

There are a few counts of this clonotype. Its antigen is as yet unknown. Trimming took 0 bases from V and 7 from J, leaving 13 bases between them. The CDR3 totals 16 residues. The V gene's germline CDR1 is MGHRA and CDR2 YSYEKL. It was 8 to 10 milliliters of peripheral blood that were drawn from each donor. A sample-barcoded 5' primer and a J-beta primer mix were used in a second PCR of roughly 7 to 12 cycles. Every cDNA molecule bore a tag from a template-switch adaptor containing 12 random nucleotides. MiXCR, run by TCRdb on the 5' RACE reads, gives a single entry per CDR3 protein. The data show over a million distinct CDR3 sequences, 55% to 75% seen once.

Sequencing used blood. This sequence was found in a man younger than 30 in good health. The rearrangement uses TRBV4-1 and TRBJ1-6, with D perhaps TRBD1 (5 bases). For the CDR3, the DNA is TGCGCCAGCAGCCAAGATGGGGGGTTGCGGAATTCACCCCTCCACTTT. Translation: CASSQDGGLRNSPLHF.